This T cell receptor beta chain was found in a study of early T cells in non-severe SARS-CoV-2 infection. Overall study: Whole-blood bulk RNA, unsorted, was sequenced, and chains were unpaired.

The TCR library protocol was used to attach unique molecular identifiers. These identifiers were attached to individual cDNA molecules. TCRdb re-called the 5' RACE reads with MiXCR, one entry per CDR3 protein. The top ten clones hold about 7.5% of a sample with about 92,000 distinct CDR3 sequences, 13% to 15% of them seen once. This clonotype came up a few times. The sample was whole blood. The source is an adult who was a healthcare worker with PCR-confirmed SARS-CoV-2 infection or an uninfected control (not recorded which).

The CDR3 bases are TGTGCCAGCAGCACCAAGGTCCCTCGGGGGACCCAGTACTTC. Encoded protein: CASSTKVPRGTQYF. The rearrangement uses TRBV13 and TRBJ2-5; TRBD2 is a possible D gene (5 bases). CDR1 is PRHDT and CDR2 is FYEKMQ in the germline V gene (reference sequence). The CDR3 runs to 14 residues. The V gene lost 5 bases and the J gene lost 7 bases, with 17 bases spanning the gap.